Sequencing of this T cell receptor beta chain was carried out in a study of neurological immune-mediated disorders. TCRdb reprocessed the 5' RACE reads via MiXCR and lists one record per CDR3 protein. Among some 60,000 distinct CDR3 sequences listed, around 3.8% were seen once. Germline loops: CDR1 DFQATT, CDR2 SNEGSKA (reference sequence). This CDR3 comprises 12 residues. Trimming shortened V by 0 bases and J by 8 bases, and 8 bases separated the two germline ends. Ten or more counts support this clonotype. This receptor was obtained from a woman between 45 and 60 years old with multiple sclerosis. Sequencing input: PBMCs. The chain carries TRBV20-1 and TRBJ2-1; D might be TRBD1 (6 bases). CDR3 region: CSARDHRDEQFF. In DNA, the CDR3 is TGCAGTGCTAGAGATCACAGGGATGAGCAGTTCTTC.